This T cell receptor (beta chain) was identified during a study of cytomegalovirus exposure and HLA in healthy donors. At the level of the study: Unique TCRs numbering some 80 million, obtained from HLA-typed donors, made up an early data release. Regarding the study as a whole: It is likely that the observed cluster of highly shared sequence variants was a sequencing artifact. A few V segments could not be told apart, such as TRBV6-2 and TRBV6-3, and were left out.

CDR3 size: 14 residues. Trimming took 2 bases from V and 5 from J, leaving 13 bases between them. CDR1 and CDR2 (germline): SGHNT, YYREEE (reference sequence). PCR was performed using 60 Vbeta and 13 Jbeta primers. TCRdb's copy holds only in-frame clones and misses some; the assay was immunoSEQ multiplex PCR. This sample has around 170,000 clones, with 80% found just once. This clone turned up a few times. Its matching antigen is unknown. The sequence was collected from a man aged 35-49 years in good health and CMV-seronegative. The sample was PBMCs. The chain employs TRBV5-4 and TRBJ1-1; unclear D gene. CDR3 region: CASSLGRTETEAFF. Here the CDR3 DNA reads TGTGCCAGCAGCTTAGGGAGGACGGAAACTGAAGCTTTCTTT.